The 26 T cell receptor beta chains reported below all come from one sample, sequenced in a study of T cell responses to AZD1222 COVID-19 vaccine. Clones were sequenced by immunoSEQ multiplex PCR, and TCRdb holds only the in-frame ones, with some missing. This sample has roughly 130,000 clones, with 88% found just once. The material sequenced was peripheral blood, taken on day 0 of AZD1222 vaccination. Receptors were obtained from an adult in good health.

The genes are TRBV10-1 and TRBJ2-1; D ambiguous. Trimming shortened V by 8 bases and J by 7 bases, and 12 bases separated the two germline ends. This CDR3 has 12 residues. Germline V lookup: CDR1 WNHNN, CDR2 SYGVQD (reference sequence). The CDR3 DNA follows: TGCGCCAGCCCTGTCCAGGATAATGAGCAGTTCTTC. Protein: CASPVQDNEQFF.

The V and J genes are TRBV5-1 and TRBJ2-1, with TRBD2 matching 16 bases. The CDR3 is 16 residues long. Germline V gives CDR1 SGHRS, CDR2 YFSETQ. V shed 0 bases and J 9 bases; nucleotides not matched to a gene: 3. The CDR3 nucleotides read TGCGCCAGCAGCTTGGCGGGACTAGCGGGAGGGGGTGAGCAGTTCTTC. The encoded protein is CASSLAGLAGGGEQFF.

The CDR3 loop reads CSVEEPGQGAGNTIYF. The CDR3 DNA is TGCAGCGTTGAAGAACCGGGACAGGGGGCTGGAAACACCATATATTTT. This chain links TRBV29-1 with TRBJ1-3, with 11 bases matching TRBD1. V was clipped by 0 bases and J by 2 bases; unmatched bases: 3. The CDR3 is 16 residues long. Germline loops: CDR1 SQVTM, CDR2 ANQGSEA.

This chain's CDR3 is CASSRRTGVNTEAFF. In DNA form, the CDR3 reads TGTGCCAGCAGCCGCCGGACAGGAGTGAACACTGAAGCTTTCTTT. V usage is TRBV5-4 and J usage is TRBJ1-1; TRBD1 agrees at 7 bases. Unmatched junction bases numbered 6, after V lost 4 bases and J lost 0 bases. The CDR3 has 15 residues. Germline assignment: CDR1 SGHNT and CDR2 YYREEE (reference sequence).

The chain joins TRBV9 to TRBJ2-7; 7 bases line up with TRBD1. V lost 3 bases, J lost 2 bases, and 8 bases stayed unmatched. From germline, CDR1 is SGDLS and CDR2 YYNGEE. CDR3 length: 15 amino acids. CDR3 sequence: CASSDTGDLAYEQYF. DNA for the CDR3: TGTGCCAGCAGCGACACAGGGGACCTAGCCTACGAGCAGTACTTC.

V is TRBV6-5 and J is TRBJ1-1, with 10 bases that match TRBD1. The CDR3 is 15 residues long. Germline CDR1 is MNHEY and CDR2 is SVGAGI. Germline trimming cut 7 bases from V and 5 bases from J; bases unmatched to any gene: 10. CDR3 sequence reads: CASISGTGVGTEAFF. The CDR3 bases are TGTGCCAGCATTTCCGGGACAGGGGTTGGGACTGAAGCTTTCTTT.

The V and J genes are TRBV28 and TRBJ2-1, with 15 bases lining up with TRBD2. V was pared by 3 bases and J by 1 base, with 7 bases of the junction left unmatched. The CDR3 is 19 amino acids. CDR1 is MDHEN, CDR2 SYDVKM, per germline. CDR3: CASSLSGLAGGPSYNEQFF. CDR3 nucleotides: TGTGCCAGCAGTTTGTCGGGACTAGCGGGGGGACCTTCCTACAATGAGCAGTTCTTC.

This chain uses TRBV9 with TRBJ2-5, with D perhaps matching TRBD1 (7 bases). Per the germline V gene, CDR1 is SGDLS and CDR2 is YYNGEE. Trimming took off 4 bases at V and 0 bases at J, with 28 bases between the two ends. This CDR3 has 20 residues. CDR3 bases: TGTGCCAGCAGCATCAGCGGCGGGACAGCGTTTTTAACCGACCAAGAGACCCAGTACTTC. Its protein product is CASSISGGTAFLTDQETQYF.

The chain joins TRBV7-2 to TRBJ2-7; a possible D gene is TRBD1 (5 bases). CDR1 and CDR2 from the germline V gene are SGHTA and FQGNSA. V shed 5 bases and J shed 2 bases, with 16 bases lying between them. The CDR3 sequence is 15 residues long. CDR3: CASSPQPDRTYEQYF. The CDR3 coding sequence is TGTGCCAGCAGCCCCCAACCCGACAGAACCTACGAGCAGTACTTC. Full variable domain (remainder filled in from reference TRBV7-2 and TRBJ2-7): GAGVSQSPSNKVTEKGKDVELRCDPISGHTALYWYRQSLGQGLEFLIYFQGNSAPDKSGLPSDRFSAERTGGSVSTLTIQRTQQEDSAVYLCASSPQPDRTYEQYFGPGTRLTVT.

This sequence joins TRBV6-2 or TRBV6-3 and TRBJ1-2; D is unresolved. V was shortened by 4 bases and J by 2 bases, with 8 bases between the two germline ends. Germline-derived CDR1 and CDR2 are MNHEY and SVGEGT. The CDR3 spans 13 residues. The CDR3, as DNA: TGTGCCAGCAGTTCGACGGGGAACTATGGCTACACCTTC. This codes for CASSSTGNYGYTF.

This sequence joins TRBV6-5 and TRBJ2-2, with D possibly TRBD1 on 7 matching bases. The CDR3 runs to 15 residues. Germline values: CDR1 MNHEY, CDR2 SVGAGI. Trimming shortened V by 9 bases and J by 5 bases, and 19 bases separated the two germline ends. CDR3 nucleotides: TGTGCCAGAACTCAGGGGGGTAGGGAAACCGGGGAGCTGTTTTTT. It translates to CARTQGGRETGELFF.

V and J are TRBV15 and TRBJ1-3; no clear D gene. Trimming took off 1 base at V and 0 bases at J, with 4 bases between the two ends. From germline, CDR1 is LNHNV and CDR2 YYDKDF (reference sequence). The CDR3 is 14 residues long. CDR3 in DNA: TGTGCCACCAGCAGAGGGGCCTCTGGAAACACCATATATTTT. Its translation is CATSRGASGNTIYF.

The chain combines TRBV29-1 with TRBJ2-1, with 9 bases matching TRBD2. Germline trimming cut 6 bases from V and 13 bases from J; bases unmatched to any gene: 13. Germline values: CDR1 SQVTM, CDR2 ANQGSEA. CDR3 length equals 13 residues. The CDR3: CSVMGLAENGQFF. CDR3 sequence (DNA): TGCAGCGTGATGGGACTAGCTGAGAATGGACAGTTCTTC.

This clone was observed a single time. The genes are TRBV27 and TRBJ2-5; TRBD1 or TRBD2 may be the D gene (5 bases each). The CDR3 runs to 12 residues. Trimming took 6 bases from V and 7 from J, leaving 12 bases between them. Germline V gene data show CDR1 as MNHEY and CDR2 as SMNVEV (reference sequence). The DNA of the CDR3 is TGTGCCAGCAGGCAGGGTGAGGGGACCCAGTACTTC. Its protein product is CASRQGEGTQYF.

The gene calls are TRBV7-2 and TRBJ2-1; D possibly matches TRBD1 or TRBD2 (5 bases each). V was cut by 4 bases and J by 5 bases, with 9 bases left in between. Looked up from germline, CDR1 is SGHTA and CDR2 is FQGNSA. The CDR3 covers 13 residues. The CDR3 loop reads CASSWGPNNEQFF. DNA of the CDR3: TGTGCCAGCAGCTGGGGACCGAACAATGAGCAGTTCTTC.

The CDR3 reads CASTSGSYGYTF. DNA of the CDR3: TGCGCCAGCACATCGGGGAGCTATGGCTACACCTTC. The rearrangement uses TRBV10-2 and TRBJ1-2; no clear D gene. V shed 7 bases and J shed 4 bases, with 10 bases lying between them. The CDR3 sequence is 12 residues long. Looked up from germline, CDR1 is WSHSY and CDR2 is SAAADI.

The chain employs TRBV3-1 (or the pseudogene TRBV3-2) and TRBJ2-2; D call uncertain. Germline CDR1 reads LGHDT; CDR2 reads YNNKEL (reference sequence). V was shortened by 0 bases and J by 7 bases, with 9 bases between the two germline ends. The CDR3 has 14 amino acids. CDR3 DNA: TGTGCCAGCAGCCAAGATCAAAGGTTCGGGGAGCTGTTTTTT. This sequence encodes CASSQDQRFGELFF.

The chain uses TRBV7-2 and TRBJ2-7, with D maybe TRBD2 (5 bases). CDR1 is SGHTA, CDR2 FQGNSA, per germline. V lost 6 bases, J lost 4 bases, and 13 bases lay in between. CDR3 length: 13 amino acids. Here the CDR3 reads CASRESGIYEQYF. The CDR3 coding sequence is TGTGCCAGCAGGGAGTCGGGGATTTACGAGCAGTACTTC.

The V call is TRBV11-2, the J call TRBJ2-7, with D maybe TRBD2 (6 bases). With 4 bases removed from V and 5 bases from J, the gap between germline ends came to 12 bases. Germline values: CDR1 SGHAT, CDR2 FQNNGV. This CDR3 is 13 amino acids long. CDR3 sequence (DNA): TGTGCCAGCAGCTACCCGCGGGGCCACGAGCAGTACTTC. It encodes CASSYPRGHEQYF.

The chain recombines TRBV5-1 with TRBJ2-3, with 8 bases matching TRBD1. CDR3 length equals 14 residues. Trimming removed 7 bases from V and 2 bases from J; junction bases left unmatched: 6. The germline gives CDR1 SGHRS, CDR2 YFSETQ. Here the CDR3 DNA reads TGCGCCAGCTCCGGACAGGGAGTCACAGATACGCAGTATTTT. It translates to CASSGQGVTDTQYF. Variable domain in full (rest from reference TRBV5-1 and TRBJ2-3): KAGVTQTPRYLIKTRGQQVTLSCSPISGHRSVSWYQQTPGQGLQFLFEYFSETQRNKGNFPGRFSGRQFSNSRSEMNVSTLELGDSALYLCASSGQGVTDTQYFGPGTRLTVL.

In nucleotides, the CDR3 is TGTGCCAGCTCACTCCCCGGGGTATCCTACGAGCAGTACTTC. Amino acid sequence: CASSLPGVSYEQYF. The V call is TRBV18, the J call TRBJ2-7; D may be TRBD2 (5 bases). The V and J ends lost 4 bases and 1 base respectively, with 11 bases between them. Germline V gene sequence: CDR1 KGHSH, CDR2 LQKENI. The length of the CDR3 is 14 residues.

CDR3 coding DNA: TGTGCCAGTAGTACCGCTGGGTGGCTTGGCTACACCTTC. Translating it yields CASSTAGWLGYTF. The chain links TRBV19 to TRBJ1-2; D is unclear. Germline V gene data show CDR1 as LNHDA and CDR2 as SQIVND (reference sequence). Trimming left V 4 bases short and J 7 bases short, with 13 bases between. The CDR3 has 13 residues.

The chain carries TRBV7-2 and TRBJ2-5; D may be TRBD1 or TRBD2 (6 bases each). V was pared by 5 bases and J by 7 bases, with 20 bases between. Germline-derived CDR1 and CDR2 are SGHTA and FQGNSA. The CDR3 is made up of 15 amino acids. The CDR3 sequence: CASSLAGDFARTQYF. In nucleotides, the CDR3 is TGTGCCAGCAGCCTGGCAGGGGACTTCGCAAGGACCCAGTACTTC.

The chain has TRBV30 and TRBJ1-1; 8 bases are shared with TRBD1. V lost 5 bases, J lost 1 base, and 9 bases stayed unmatched. The CDR3 length is 15 residues. In germline, CDR1 is GTSNPN, CDR2 SVGIG (reference sequence). CDR3 in amino acids: CAWDQPGQANTEAFF. In DNA, the CDR3 is TGTGCCTGGGATCAACCGGGACAGGCGAACACTGAAGCTTTCTTT.

V gene TRBV6-5 combines with J gene TRBJ2-3; no definite D call. Germline-derived CDR1 and CDR2 are MNHEY and SVGAGI. Trimming removed 4 bases at V and 6 bases at J, with 11 bases between. CDR3 length equals 13 residues. CDR3 sequence reads: CASSSTQTDTQYF. Written as DNA, the CDR3 is TGTGCCAGCAGTTCCACTCAGACCGATACGCAGTATTTT.

Only a few counts were recorded for this clone. The chain links TRBV24-1 to TRBJ1-2; D not resolved. The CDR3 covers 14 residues. Trimming left V 2 bases short and J 4 bases short, with 10 bases between. The germline CDR1 and CDR2 sequences are KGHDR and SFDVKD. The CDR3 loop reads CATSDSWQSYGYTF. DNA for the CDR3: TGTGCCACCAGTGATTCATGGCAGTCCTATGGCTACACCTTC.